This T cell receptor beta chain was profiled in a study of blood T cell repertoires in COVID-19. The CDR3 is 16 amino acids. Germline V gene lookup returns CDR1 MGHDK and CDR2 SYGVNS. Between the trimmed V and J ends, which lost 3 bases and 2 bases, there was a span of 14 bases. TCRdb's table, derived via immunoSEQ multiplex PCR, lists solely in-frame clones and lacks some. The sample consists of 200,000 to 250,000 clones, approximately 90% of them appearing once. The receptor's source is a man between 18 and 29 years old with acute COVID-19. The genes are TRBV25-1 and TRBJ2-1; TRBD2 might be the D (7 bases). Sequences were obtained from PBMCs or T cells enriched from blood (not recorded which). The CDR3 region is CASSDYREGAYNEQFF. Here the CDR3 DNA reads TGTGCCAGCAGTGATTACAGGGAGGGGGCCTACAATGAGCAGTTCTTC.